Below are 7 T cell receptor beta chains sequenced from a single sample in a study of T cell responses to AZD1222 COVID-19 vaccine. Profiling relied on immunoSEQ multiplex PCR, and the TCRdb table lists in-frame clones only, not all of them. This sample has about 140,000 clones, with 70% to 90% found just once. This specimen consisted of peripheral blood, obtained on day 0 of AZD1222 vaccination. The receptor set was obtained from an adult in good health.

J is TRBJ2-1 and V is TRBV5-1; 8 bases fit TRBD2. CDR1 and CDR2 from the germline V gene are SGHRS and YFSETQ. The ends lost 3 bases at V and 4 bases at J; junction bases unmatched: 6. This CDR3 contains 15 residues. The CDR3 DNA reads TGCGCCAGCAGCTCAGCGGGAGCGATTTACAATGAGCAGTTCTTC. Amino acids: CASSSAGAIYNEQFF.

The J gene is TRBJ1-2, the V gene TRBV18; D call uncertain. CDR1 is KGHSH and CDR2 is LQKENI in the germline V gene. V lost 2 bases and J lost 4, with 11 bases in between. The CDR3 is made up of 14 amino acids. For the CDR3, the DNA is TGTGCCAGCTCACCAACCCCGATCCCCTATGGCTACACCTTC. Translating it yields CASSPTPIPYGYTF. Supplemented by reference TRBV18 and TRBJ1-2, the full variable domain reads NAGVMQNPRHLVRRRGQEARLRCSPMKGHSHVYWYRQLPEEGLKFMVYLQKENIIDESGMPKERFSAEFPKEGPSILRIQQVVRGDSAAYFCASSPTPIPYGYTFGSGTRLTVV.

The chain recombines TRBV18 with TRBJ1-2; 8 bases align to TRBD1. The CDR3 contains 15 residues. Germline V gives CDR1 KGHSH, CDR2 LQKENI. J was trimmed by 4 bases and V by 4 bases; bases with no gene match: 8. Written as DNA, the CDR3 is TGTGCCAGCTCACTAGAGGACAGGGTTGCCTATGGCTACACCTTC. Translated, it gives CASSLEDRVAYGYTF.

This clone has just one count. The rearrangement uses TRBV10-3 and TRBJ1-1, with a possible D match to TRBD1 (5 bases). The CDR3 length is 13 residues. V shed 9 bases and J shed 11 bases, with 22 bases lying between them. The germline CDR1 and CDR2 sequences are ENHRY and SYGVKD. CDR3 in DNA: TGTGCCATTAGGAACGTCTTGGGGACTGGGGCTTTCTTT. Its translation is CAIRNVLGTGAFF.

This chain's CDR3 is CASTAGAGDTQYF. As DNA, the CDR3 is TGTGCCAGTACAGCGGGAGCAGGAGATACGCAGTATTTT. This chain connects TRBV19 to TRBJ2-3, with 8 bases matching TRBD2. CDR1 and CDR2 (germline): LNHDA, SQIVND (reference sequence). The CDR3 length is 13 residues. Trimming removed 7 bases from V and 5 bases from J; junction bases left unmatched: 5.

V usage is TRBV9 and J usage is TRBJ1-1; D ambiguous. The CDR3 has 14 amino acids. The germline V gene encodes CDR1 SGDLS and CDR2 YYNGEE. Trimming took off 0 bases at V and 2 bases at J, with 8 bases between the two ends. The DNA of the CDR3 is TGTGCCAGCAGCGTAGCGATGGCAAACACTGAAGCTTTCTTT. Its translation: CASSVAMANTEAFF.

The chain is built from TRBV19 and TRBJ2-7; 7 nucleotides align to TRBD1. V lost 5 bases and J lost 2; bases outside the gene matches: 6. CDR1 and CDR2 from the germline V gene are LNHDA and SQIVND (reference sequence). The CDR3 loop spans 14 amino acids. The CDR3 region is CASSQGVPTYEQYF. CDR3 bases: TGTGCCAGTAGTCAGGGGGTCCCGACCTACGAGCAGTACTTC.